These T cell receptor beta chains were read from a single sample in a study of blood T cell repertoires in COVID-19. Measured with immunoSEQ multiplex PCR; TCRdb has only the in-frame clones, and not every one. The table shows around 100,000 clones, with 65% to 85% occurring only once. The source material was peripheral blood. The receptors derive from a woman between 70 and 85 years old with acute or convalescent COVID-19. CDR3s include the opening cysteine and the closing phenylalanine or tryptophan. D genes are given only for firm matches. Some rows have no size entry. The others give once, few or many, or a class for an expanded clone.

size,J,D,V,CDR3,DNA
once,TRBJ2-6,TRBD1,TRBV19,CASSGQEHSGANVLTF,TGTGCCAGTAGTGGACAGGAGCACTCTGGGGCCAACGTCCTGACTTTC
NA,TRBJ2-5,TRBD2,TRBV4-1,CASSLQLAGTQETQYF,TGCGCCAGCAGCCTACAACTAGCGGGGACCCAAGAGACCCAGTACTTC
NA,TRBJ1-6,TRBD1,TRBV20-1,CSASSSGQGNSPLHF,TGCAGTGCTAGTTCTTCGGGACAGGGAAATTCACCCCTCCACTTT
NA,TRBJ2-5,TRBD1,TRBV10-3,CAIRATGARETQYF,TGTGCCATCAGAGCGACAGGGGCGCGGGAGACCCAGTACTTC
NA,TRBJ2-2,TRBD2,TRBV5-1,CASSLFREGTGELFF,TGCGCCAGCAGCTTGTTTCGGGAGGGCACCGGGGAGCTGTTTTTT
NA,TRBJ2-3,TRBD1,TRBV5-8,CASSPRQGPTDTQYF,TGTGCCAGCAGCCCTAGACAGGGCCCCACAGATACGCAGTATTTT
NA,TRBJ1-6,TRBD1,TRBV5-1,CASRVGQGENSPLHF,TGCGCCAGCAGGGTAGGACAGGGTGAGAATTCACCCCTCCACTTT
NA,TRBJ2-2,TRBD2,TRBV5-1,CASRAGGQSTGELFF,TGCGCCAGCCGAGCGGGGGGGCAAAGCACCGGGGAGCTGTTTTTT
NA,TRBJ1-2,TRBD1,TRBV19,CASSIQGARGYTF,TGTGCCAGTAGTATCCAGGGGGCGCGTGGCTACACCTTC
once,TRBJ2-5,NA,TRBV7-7,CASSPQTGGPETQYF,TGTGCCAGCAGCCCCCAGACGGGGGGCCCAGAGACCCAGTACTTC
NA,TRBJ1-4,TRBD1,TRBV6-5,CASRDRGLVDEKLFF,TGTGCCAGTAGAGACAGGGGGCTCGTAGATGAAAAACTGTTTTTT
NA,TRBJ1-2,NA,TRBV20-1,CSAPSGVGYTF,TGCAGTGCGCCATCAGGGGTTGGCTACACCTTC
NA,TRBJ2-5,TRBD1,TRBV24-1,CATSRSGGETQYF,TGTGCCACCAGTAGATCAGGGGGAGAGACCCAGTACTTC
NA,TRBJ2-5,TRBD2,TRBV5-5,CASSVGLASYQETQYF,TGTGCCAGCAGCGTAGGACTAGCGAGCTACCAAGAGACCCAGTACTTC
once,TRBJ1-6,NA,TRBV5-6,CASSPGSVSTSPLHF,TGTGCCAGCAGCCCAGGGTCCGTCAGCACTTCACCCCTCCACTTT
NA,TRBJ1-6,NA,TRBV7-8,CASSTTRNSPLHF,TGTGCCAGCAGCACGACAAGGAATTCACCCCTCCACTTT
NA,TRBJ1-5,NA,TRBV9,CASSGSAGLGNQPQHF,TGTGCCAGCAGCGGTAGCGCTGGACTGGGCAATCAGCCCCAGCATTTT
NA,TRBJ2-3,TRBD2,TRBV30,CAWSVGLAGATDTQYF,TGTGCCTGGAGTGTAGGTCTAGCGGGAGCCACAGATACGCAGTATTTT
NA,TRBJ2-7,NA,TRBV12-3/TRBV12-4,CASSLRQGSEQYF,TGTGCCAGCAGTTTGAGGCAGGGGAGCGAGCAGTACTTC
NA,TRBJ2-1,TRBD1,TRBV6-6,CASSYPATGSVNEQFF,TGTGCCAGCAGTTACCCCGCGACAGGGTCGGTAAATGAGCAGTTCTTC
NA,TRBJ1-5,TRBD1,TRBV9,CASFPRLSRDRNQPQHF,TGTGCCAGCTTTCCCCGACTTTCCCGGGACAGGAATCAGCCCCAGCATTTT
NA,TRBJ2-3,TRBD2,TRBV5-8,CASSLQRGGTDTQYF,TGTGCCAGCAGCCTTCAGCGGGGGGGCACAGATACGCAGTATTTT
NA,TRBJ1-5,NA,TRBV6-5,CASRPGHYSNQPQHF,TGTGCCAGCCGCCCGGGACACTATAGCAATCAGCCCCAGCATTTT
NA,TRBJ2-1,NA,TRBV7-8,CASIPQAAYNEQFF,TGTGCCAGCATCCCCCAGGCTGCGTACAATGAGCAGTTCTTC
once,TRBJ2-2,TRBD2,TRBV28,CASSLWHLAGVSGELFF,TGTGCCAGCAGTTTATGGCACCTAGCGGGAGTGTCCGGGGAGCTGTTTTTT
few,TRBJ2-7,TRBD2,TRBV3-1/TRBV3-2,CASSPGLAYKQYF,TGTGCCAGCAGCCCCGGACTAGCCTACAAGCAGTACTTC
NA,TRBJ2-5,TRBD2,TRBV3-1/TRBV3-2,CASSPLRLAGEETQYF,TGTGCCAGCAGCCCTCTCCGGCTAGCGGGGGAGGAGACCCAGTACTTC
NA,TRBJ2-2,TRBD2,TRBV5-1,CASSYGLAGGPGGELFF,TGCGCCAGCAGCTACGGACTAGCGGGGGGGCCCGGCGGGGAGCTGTTTTTT
NA,TRBJ2-1,TRBD2,TRBV25-1,CAARESSYNEQFF,TGTGCCGCGCGGGAGAGCTCCTACAATGAGCAGTTCTTC
NA,TRBJ2-7,TRBD1,TRBV28,CASSSMTGNYEQYF,TGTGCCAGCAGCTCCATGACAGGGAACTACGAGCAGTACTTC
NA,TRBJ1-5,TRBD1,TRBV6-6,CASSHRTGESNQPQHF,TGTGCCAGCAGCCACAGGACAGGAGAGAGCAATCAGCCCCAGCATTTT
NA,TRBJ1-1,NA,TRBV19,CASNSQVRNTEAFF,TGTGCCAGTAACTCCCAGGTGAGGAACACTGAAGCTTTCTTT
NA,TRBJ1-6,NA,TRBV27,CASSLARFDSPLHF,TGTGCCAGCAGTTTAGCGAGGTTTGATTCACCCCTCCACTTT
NA,TRBJ2-7,TRBD1,TRBV6-5,CASSILTGNAYEQYF,TGTGCCAGCAGTATCTTGACAGGGAACGCCTACGAGCAGTACTTC
NA,TRBJ2-7,NA,TRBV27,CASSSSFFATYEQYF,TGTGCCAGCAGTTCATCTTTTTTTGCTACCTACGAGCAGTACTTC
NA,TRBJ1-5,NA,TRBV28,CASSLEGRTPRQPQHF,TGTGCCAGCAGTTTAGAGGGCAGGACGCCGCGGCAGCCCCAGCATTTT
NA,TRBJ2-7,NA,TRBV3-1/TRBV3-2,CASSQEARHYEQYF,TGTGCCAGCAGCCAAGAGGCTCGCCACTACGAGCAGTACTTC
NA,TRBJ1-2,TRBD1,TRBV19,CASRPGTGMNYGYTF,TGTGCCAGTAGGCCCGGGACAGGGATGAACTATGGCTACACCTTC
NA,TRBJ1-5,NA,TRBV4-2,CASSRLEQGPQHF,TGTGCCAGCAGCCGACTGGAACAGGGCCCCCAGCATTTT
NA,TRBJ2-2,NA,TRBV5-1,CASKSSRSNTGELFF,TGCGCCAGCAAGTCGAGTAGATCGAACACCGGGGAGCTGTTTTTT
NA,TRBJ1-1,NA,TRBV12-3/TRBV12-4,CASSLTEYTEAFF,TGTGCCAGCAGTCTGACAGAATACACTGAAGCTTTCTTT
NA,TRBJ2-2,NA,TRBV18,CASSLTALSSNTGELFF,TGTGCCAGCTCACTGACAGCCTTAAGCTCGAACACCGGGGAGCTGTTTTTT
few,TRBJ1-5,NA,TRBV6-1,CASSETINQPQHF,TGTGCCAGCAGTGAAACTATCAATCAGCCCCAGCATTTT
NA,TRBJ2-5,NA,TRBV6-5,CASSRGVQETQYF,TGTGCCAGCAGCAGGGGGGTGCAAGAGACCCAGTACTTC
NA,TRBJ1-1,NA,TRBV11-2,CASSLVHQVTEAFF,TGTGCCAGCAGCTTAGTCCATCAGGTCACTGAAGCTTTCTTT
NA,TRBJ1-1,TRBD1,TRBV6-1,CASSDGQGGNTEAFF,TGTGCCAGCAGTGACGGACAGGGGGGGAACACTGAAGCTTTCTTT